These 2 T cell receptor beta chains came from one sample sequenced in a study of shared clonotypes between healthy human individuals. Measured with immunoSEQ multiplex PCR; TCRdb has only the in-frame clones, and not every one. The sample records roughly 2.6 million clones, just over 90% being singletons. The sample taken for sequencing was naive CD4+ T cells sorted from blood. As for subset: CD45RA+ positively selected. The receptors were gathered from a man younger than 30 in good health.

A word on this clone: The sample contains more than one DNA sequence encoding this CDR3. J is TRBJ1-2 and V is TRBV28; D unresolved. The CDR3 runs 12 residues. Germline V gives CDR1 MDHEN, CDR2 SYDVKM. V lost 5 bases, J lost 1 base, and 5 bases lay in between. CDR3 loop: CASSQVNYGYTF. CDR3 nucleotides: TGTGCCAGCAGTCAGGTTAACTATGGCTACACCTTC.

This chain joins TRBV2 and TRBJ2-2; no definite D call. This CDR3 is built from 12 residues. From germline, CDR1 is SNHLY and CDR2 FYNNEI. V lost 9 bases to trimming and J lost 5 bases, with 10 bases between them. The CDR3 loop is CASRSITGELFF. The CDR3 DNA follows: TGTGCCAGTAGGTCGATAACCGGGGAGCTGTTTTTT.